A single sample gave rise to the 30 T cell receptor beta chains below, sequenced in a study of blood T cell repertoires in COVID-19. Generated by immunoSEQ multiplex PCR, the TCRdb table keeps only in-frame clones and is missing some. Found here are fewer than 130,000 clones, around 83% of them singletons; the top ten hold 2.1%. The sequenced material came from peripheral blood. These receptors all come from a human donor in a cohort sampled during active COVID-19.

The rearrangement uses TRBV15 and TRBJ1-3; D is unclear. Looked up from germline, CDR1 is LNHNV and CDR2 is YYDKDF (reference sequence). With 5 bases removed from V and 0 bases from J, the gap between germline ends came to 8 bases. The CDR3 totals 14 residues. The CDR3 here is CATSGLNSGNTIYF. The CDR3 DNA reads TGTGCCACCAGCGGACTGAACTCTGGAAACACCATATATTTT.

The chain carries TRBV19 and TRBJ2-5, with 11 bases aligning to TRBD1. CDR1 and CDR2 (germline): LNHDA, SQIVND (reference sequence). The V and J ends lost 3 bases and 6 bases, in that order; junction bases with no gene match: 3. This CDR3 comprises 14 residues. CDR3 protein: CASSIGTGGQTQYF. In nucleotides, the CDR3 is TGTGCCAGTAGTATTGGGACAGGGGGACAGACCCAGTACTTC.

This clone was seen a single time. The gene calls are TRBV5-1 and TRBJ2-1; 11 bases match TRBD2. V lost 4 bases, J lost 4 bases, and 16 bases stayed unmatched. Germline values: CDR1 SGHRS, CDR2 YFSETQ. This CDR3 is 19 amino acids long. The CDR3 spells CASSGKGGYGTSGYNEQFF. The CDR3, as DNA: TGCGCCAGCAGCGGAAAGGGTGGCTACGGGACTAGCGGATACAATGAGCAGTTCTTC.

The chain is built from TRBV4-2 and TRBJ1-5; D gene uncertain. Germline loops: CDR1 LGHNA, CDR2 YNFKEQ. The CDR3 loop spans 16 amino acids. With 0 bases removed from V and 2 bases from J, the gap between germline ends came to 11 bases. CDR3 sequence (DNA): TGTGCCAGCAGCCAAGATAGGAGCTCCGGCAATCAGCCCCAGCATTTT. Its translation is CASSQDRSSGNQPQHF.

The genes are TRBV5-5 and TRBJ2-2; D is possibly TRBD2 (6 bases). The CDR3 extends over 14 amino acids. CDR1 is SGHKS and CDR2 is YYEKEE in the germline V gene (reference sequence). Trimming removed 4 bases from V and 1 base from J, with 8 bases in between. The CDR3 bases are TGTGCCAGCAGCATGCGGGAGAACACCGGGGAGCTGTTTTTT. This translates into CASSMRENTGELFF.

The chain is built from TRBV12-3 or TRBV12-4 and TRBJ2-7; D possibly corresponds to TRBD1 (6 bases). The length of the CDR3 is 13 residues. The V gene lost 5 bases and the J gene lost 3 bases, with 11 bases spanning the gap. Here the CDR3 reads CASSPGQSYEQYF. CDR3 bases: TGTGCCAGCAGTCCAGGACAGAGCTACGAGCAGTACTTC.

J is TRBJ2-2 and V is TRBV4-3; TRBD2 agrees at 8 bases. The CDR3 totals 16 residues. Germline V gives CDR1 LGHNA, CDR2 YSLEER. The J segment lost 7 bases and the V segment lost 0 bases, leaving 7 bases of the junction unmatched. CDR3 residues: CASSQEGLGGVGELFF. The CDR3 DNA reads TGCGCCAGCAGCCAAGAGGGCCTCGGGGGGGTCGGGGAGCTGTTTTTT.

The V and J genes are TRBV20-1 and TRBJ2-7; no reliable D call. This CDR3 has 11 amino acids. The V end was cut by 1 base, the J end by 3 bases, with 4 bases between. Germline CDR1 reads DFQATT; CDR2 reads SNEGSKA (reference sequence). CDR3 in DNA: TGCAGTGCTAGAGCCGGCTACGAGCAGTACTTC. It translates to CSARAGYEQYF.

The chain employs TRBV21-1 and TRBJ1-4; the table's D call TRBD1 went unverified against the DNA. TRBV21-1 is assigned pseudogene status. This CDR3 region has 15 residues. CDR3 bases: TGTGCCAGCAGCGCCCCACAGGGAGCTAATGAAAAACTGTTTTTT. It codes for CASSAPQGANEKLFF.

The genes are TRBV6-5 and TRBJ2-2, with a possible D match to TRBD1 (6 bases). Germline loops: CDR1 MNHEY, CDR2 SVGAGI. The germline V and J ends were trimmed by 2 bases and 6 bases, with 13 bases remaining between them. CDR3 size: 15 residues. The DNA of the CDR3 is TGTGCCAGCAGTTACGCAGGGGCCTCCGCCGGGGAGCTGTTTTTT. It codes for CASSYAGASAGELFF.

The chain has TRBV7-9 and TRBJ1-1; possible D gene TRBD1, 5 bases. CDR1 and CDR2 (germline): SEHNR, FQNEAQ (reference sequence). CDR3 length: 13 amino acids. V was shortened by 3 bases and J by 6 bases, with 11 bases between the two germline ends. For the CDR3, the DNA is TGTGCCAGCAGCTTCGGACAACAATCTGAAGCTTTCTTT. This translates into CASSFGQQSEAFF. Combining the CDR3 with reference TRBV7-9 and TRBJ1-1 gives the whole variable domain DTGVSQNPRHKITKRGQNVTFRCDPISEHNRLYWYRQTLGQGPEFLTYFQNEAQLEKSRLLSDRFSAERPKGSFSTLEIQRTEQGDSAMYLCASSFGQQSEAFFGQGTRLTVV.

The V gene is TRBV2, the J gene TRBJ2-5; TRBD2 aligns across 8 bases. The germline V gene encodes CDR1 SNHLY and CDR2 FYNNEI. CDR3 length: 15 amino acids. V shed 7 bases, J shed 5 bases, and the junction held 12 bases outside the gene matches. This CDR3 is CASNRLARLGETQYF. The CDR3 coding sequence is TGTGCCAGCAACCGACTAGCGCGCTTGGGGGAGACCCAGTACTTC. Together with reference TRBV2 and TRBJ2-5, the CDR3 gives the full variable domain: EPEVTQTPSHQVTQMGQEVILRCVPISNHLYFYWYRQILGQKVEFLVSFYNNEISEKSEIFDDQFSVERPDGSNFTLKIRSTKLEDSAMYFCASNRLARLGETQYFGPGTRLLVL.

The chain's CDR3 is CASSPGTGSNEKLFF. CDR3 sequence (DNA): TGTGCCAGCTCACCAGGGACAGGGAGTAATGAAAAACTGTTTTTT. The rearrangement uses TRBV18 and TRBJ1-4, with TRBD1 matching 9 bases. CDR1 KGHSH and CDR2 LQKENI come from the germline V gene. The CDR3 is 15 residues long. V lost 2 bases, J lost 4 bases, and 2 bases stayed unmatched.

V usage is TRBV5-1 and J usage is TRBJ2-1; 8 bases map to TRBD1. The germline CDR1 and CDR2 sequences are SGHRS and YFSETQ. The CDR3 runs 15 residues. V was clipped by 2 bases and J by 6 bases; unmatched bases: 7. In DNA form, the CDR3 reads TGCGCCAGCAGCTTACCAGGGGGCGCCTTCAATGAGCAGTTCTTC. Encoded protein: CASSLPGGAFNEQFF.

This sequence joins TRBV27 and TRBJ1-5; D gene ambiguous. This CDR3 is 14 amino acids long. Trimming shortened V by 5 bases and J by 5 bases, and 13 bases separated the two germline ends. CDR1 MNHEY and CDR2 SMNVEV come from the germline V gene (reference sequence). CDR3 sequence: CASSPRFGDQPQHF. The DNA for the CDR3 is TGTGCCAGCAGTCCAAGATTCGGGGATCAGCCCCAGCATTTT.

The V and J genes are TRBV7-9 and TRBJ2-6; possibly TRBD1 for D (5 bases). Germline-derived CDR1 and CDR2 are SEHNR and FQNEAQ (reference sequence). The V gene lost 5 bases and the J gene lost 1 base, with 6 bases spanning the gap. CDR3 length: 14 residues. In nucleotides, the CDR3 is TGTGCCAGCAGCCAGGGATCTGGGGCCAACGTCCTGACTTTC. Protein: CASSQGSGANVLTF.

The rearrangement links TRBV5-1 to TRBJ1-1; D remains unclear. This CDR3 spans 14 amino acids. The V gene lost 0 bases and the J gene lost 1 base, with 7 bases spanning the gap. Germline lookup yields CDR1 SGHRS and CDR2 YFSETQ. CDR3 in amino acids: CASSLGRENTEAFF. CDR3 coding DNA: TGCGCCAGCAGCTTGGGACGGGAGAACACTGAAGCTTTCTTT.

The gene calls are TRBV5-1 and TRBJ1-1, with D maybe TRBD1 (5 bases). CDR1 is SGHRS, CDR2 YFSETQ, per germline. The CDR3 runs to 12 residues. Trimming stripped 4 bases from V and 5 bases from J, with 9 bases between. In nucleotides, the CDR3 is TGCGCCAGCAGCCAACAGGAGACTGAAGCTTTCTTT. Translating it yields CASSQQETEAFF.

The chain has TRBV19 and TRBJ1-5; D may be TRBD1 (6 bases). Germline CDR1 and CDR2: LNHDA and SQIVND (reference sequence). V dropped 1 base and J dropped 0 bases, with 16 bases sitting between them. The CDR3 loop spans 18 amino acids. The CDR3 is CASSIAPGALYSNQPQHF. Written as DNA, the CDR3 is TGTGCCAGTAGTATAGCCCCAGGGGCCTTGTATAGCAATCAGCCCCAGCATTTT. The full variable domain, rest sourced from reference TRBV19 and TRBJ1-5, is DGGITQSPKYLFRKEGQNVTLSCEQNLNHDAMYWYRQDPGQGLRLIYYSQIVNDFQKGDIAEGYSVSREKKESFPLTVTSAQKNPTAFYLCASSIAPGALYSNQPQHFGDGTRLSIL.

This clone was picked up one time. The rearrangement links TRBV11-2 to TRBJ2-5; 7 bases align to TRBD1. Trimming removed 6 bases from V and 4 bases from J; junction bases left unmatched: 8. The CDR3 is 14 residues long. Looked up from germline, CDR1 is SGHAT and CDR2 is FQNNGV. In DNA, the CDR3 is TGTGCCAGCAGACAGCTAGACAGGGCAGAGACCCAGTACTTC. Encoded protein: CASRQLDRAETQYF.

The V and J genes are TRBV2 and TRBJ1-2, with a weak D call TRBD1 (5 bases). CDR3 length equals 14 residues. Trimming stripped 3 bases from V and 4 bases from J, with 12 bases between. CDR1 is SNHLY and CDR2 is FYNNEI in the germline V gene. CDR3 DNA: TGTGCCAGCAGTGACCCAGGGAGGGTCTATGGCTACACCTTC. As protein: CASSDPGRVYGYTF.

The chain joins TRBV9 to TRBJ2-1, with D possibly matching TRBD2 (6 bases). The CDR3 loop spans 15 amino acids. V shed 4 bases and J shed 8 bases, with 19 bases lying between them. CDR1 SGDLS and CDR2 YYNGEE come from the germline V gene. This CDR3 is CASSHTRLGSDEQFF. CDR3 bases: TGTGCCAGCAGCCACACCAGACTAGGATCAGATGAGCAGTTCTTC.

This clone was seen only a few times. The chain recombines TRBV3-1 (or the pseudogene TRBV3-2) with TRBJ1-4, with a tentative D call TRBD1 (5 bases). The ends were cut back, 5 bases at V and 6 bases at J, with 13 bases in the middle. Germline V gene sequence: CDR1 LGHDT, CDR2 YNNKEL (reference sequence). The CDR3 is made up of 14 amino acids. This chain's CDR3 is CASSNRGKDEKLFF. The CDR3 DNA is TGTGCCAGCAGCAACCGGGGGAAAGATGAAAAACTGTTTTTT.

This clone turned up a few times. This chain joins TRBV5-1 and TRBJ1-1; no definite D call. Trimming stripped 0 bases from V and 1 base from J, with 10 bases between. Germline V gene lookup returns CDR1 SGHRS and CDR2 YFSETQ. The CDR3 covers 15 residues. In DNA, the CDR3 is TGCGCCAGCAGCTTGGATTACAGAACGAACACTGAAGCTTTCTTT. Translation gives CASSLDYRTNTEAFF.

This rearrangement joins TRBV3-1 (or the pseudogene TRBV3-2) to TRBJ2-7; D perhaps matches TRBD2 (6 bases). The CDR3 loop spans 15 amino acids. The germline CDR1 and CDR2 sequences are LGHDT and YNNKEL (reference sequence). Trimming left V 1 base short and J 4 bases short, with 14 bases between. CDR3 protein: CASSQAWDSKYEQYF. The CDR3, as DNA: TGTGCCAGCAGCCAAGCTTGGGACTCAAAATACGAGCAGTACTTC.

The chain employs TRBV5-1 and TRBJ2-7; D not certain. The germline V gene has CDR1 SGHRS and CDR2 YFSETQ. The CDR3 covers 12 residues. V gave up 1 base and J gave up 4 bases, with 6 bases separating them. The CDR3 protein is CASSLTRYEQYF. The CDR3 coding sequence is TGCGCCAGCAGCTTGACCCGGTACGAGCAGTACTTC.

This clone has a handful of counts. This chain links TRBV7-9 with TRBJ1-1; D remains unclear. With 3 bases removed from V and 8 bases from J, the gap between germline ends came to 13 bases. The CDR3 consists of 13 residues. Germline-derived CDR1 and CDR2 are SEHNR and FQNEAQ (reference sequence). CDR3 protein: CASSFDAVSEAFF. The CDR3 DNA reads TGTGCCAGCAGCTTTGATGCGGTGTCGGAAGCTTTCTTT.

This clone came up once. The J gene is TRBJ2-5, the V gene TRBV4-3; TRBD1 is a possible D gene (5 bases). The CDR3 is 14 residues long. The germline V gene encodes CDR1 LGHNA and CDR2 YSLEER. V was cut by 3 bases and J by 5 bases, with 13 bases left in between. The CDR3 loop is CASSHDAAGETQYF. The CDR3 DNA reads TGCGCCAGCAGCCACGACGCAGCAGGGGAGACCCAGTACTTC.

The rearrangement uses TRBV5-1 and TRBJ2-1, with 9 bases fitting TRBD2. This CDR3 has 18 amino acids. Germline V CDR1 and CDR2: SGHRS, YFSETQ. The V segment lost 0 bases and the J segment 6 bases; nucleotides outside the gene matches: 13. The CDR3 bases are TGCGCCAGCAGCTTGGTTTCGGCGGGAGGGCCTTTCAGCAATGAGCAGTTCTTC. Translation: CASSLVSAGGPFSNEQFF.

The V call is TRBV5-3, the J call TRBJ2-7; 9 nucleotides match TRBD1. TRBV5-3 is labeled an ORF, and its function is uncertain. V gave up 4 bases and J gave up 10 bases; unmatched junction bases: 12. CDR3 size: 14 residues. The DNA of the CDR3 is TGTGCCAGAAGCAGGGACAGGGAGGGCGACTTTCAGTACTTC. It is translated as CARSRDREGDFQYF.